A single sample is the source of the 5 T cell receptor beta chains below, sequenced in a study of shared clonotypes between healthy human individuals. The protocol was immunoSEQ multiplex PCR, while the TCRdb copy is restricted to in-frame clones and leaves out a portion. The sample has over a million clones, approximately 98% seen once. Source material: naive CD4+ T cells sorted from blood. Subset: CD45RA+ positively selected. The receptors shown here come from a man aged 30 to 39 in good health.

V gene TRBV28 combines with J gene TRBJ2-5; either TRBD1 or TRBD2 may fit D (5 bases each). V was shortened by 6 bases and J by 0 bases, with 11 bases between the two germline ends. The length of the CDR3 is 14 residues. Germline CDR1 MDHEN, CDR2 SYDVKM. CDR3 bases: TGTGCCAGCAGGGGGACGGCCAACCAAGAGACCCAGTACTTC. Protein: CASRGTANQETQYF.

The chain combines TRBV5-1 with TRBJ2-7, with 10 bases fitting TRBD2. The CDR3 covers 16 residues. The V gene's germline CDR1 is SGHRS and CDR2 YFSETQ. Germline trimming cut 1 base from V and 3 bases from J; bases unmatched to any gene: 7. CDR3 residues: CASSLPSASGSYEQYF. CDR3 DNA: TGCGCCAGCAGCTTGCCCTCTGCTAGCGGGAGCTACGAGCAGTACTTC.

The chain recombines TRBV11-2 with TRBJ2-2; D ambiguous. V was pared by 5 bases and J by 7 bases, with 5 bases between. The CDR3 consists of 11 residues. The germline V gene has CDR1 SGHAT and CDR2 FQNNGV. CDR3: CASSHFGELFF. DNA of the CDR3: TGTGCCAGCAGCCACTTCGGGGAGCTGTTTTTT.

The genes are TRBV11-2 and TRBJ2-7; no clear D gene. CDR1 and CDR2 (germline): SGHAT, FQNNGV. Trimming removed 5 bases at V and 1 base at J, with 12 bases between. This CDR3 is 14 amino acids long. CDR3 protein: CASSPVRYSYEQYF. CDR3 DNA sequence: TGTGCCAGCAGCCCCGTGCGGTATTCCTACGAGCAGTACTTC. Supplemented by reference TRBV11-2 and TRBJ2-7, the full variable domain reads EAGVAQSPRYKIIEKRQSVAFWCNPISGHATLYWYQQILGQGPKLLIQFQNNGVVDDSQLPKDRFSAERLKGVDSTLKIQPAKLEDSAVYLCASSPVRYSYEQYFGPGTRLTVT.

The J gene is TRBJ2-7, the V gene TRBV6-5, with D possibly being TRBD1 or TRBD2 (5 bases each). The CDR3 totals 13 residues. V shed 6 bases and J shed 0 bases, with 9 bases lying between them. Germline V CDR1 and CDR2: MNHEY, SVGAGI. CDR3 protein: CASRGDGSYEQYF. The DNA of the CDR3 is TGTGCCAGCAGGGGGGACGGCTCCTACGAGCAGTACTTC.